The present TCR beta chain was sequenced within a study of sequential checkpoint blockade in melanoma. Overall study context: Randomization was 1:1 between first-line nivolumab→ipilimumab and ipilimumab→nivolumab.

This clone occurred a few times. Other DNA sequences in the sample encode the same CDR3. Treatment: randomized to nivolumab then ipilimumab (arm A) or the reverse (arm B). From thawed PBMCs, live CD3+CD8+ cells negative for CD19 and CD56 were sorted. Repertoires were generated with immunoSEQ multiplex PCR, while TCRdb's copy carries only in-frame clones and drops some. The data hold under 20,000 clones, with more than 60% observed a single time. Per germline, CDR1 SEHNR and CDR2 FQNEAQ (reference sequence). V gave up 4 bases and J gave up 4 bases, with 8 bases separating them. The CDR3 contains 12 residues.

This sequence originates from a human donor with melanoma. This specimen was CD8+ T cells sorted from blood (inferred from file names), taken from a patient given nivolumab and ipilimumab in sequence. The chain links TRBV7-9 to TRBJ2-7; D gene ambiguous. The CDR3 sequence is CASSSGEYEQYF. The CDR3 DNA follows: TGTGCCAGCAGCTCCGGAGAGTACGAGCAGTACTTC.